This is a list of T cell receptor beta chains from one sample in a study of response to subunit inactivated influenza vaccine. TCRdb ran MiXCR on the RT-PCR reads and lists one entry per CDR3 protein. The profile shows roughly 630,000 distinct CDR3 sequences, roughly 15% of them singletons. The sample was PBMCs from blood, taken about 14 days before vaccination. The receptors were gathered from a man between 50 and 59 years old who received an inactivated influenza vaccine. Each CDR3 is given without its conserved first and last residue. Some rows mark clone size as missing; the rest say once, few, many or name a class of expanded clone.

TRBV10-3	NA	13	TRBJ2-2	ALKTGGENTGELF
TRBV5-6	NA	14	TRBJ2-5	ASSPLYMGSQETQY
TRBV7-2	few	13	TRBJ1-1	ASSLVGGENTEAF
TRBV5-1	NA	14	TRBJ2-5	ASSLRGGPAQETQY
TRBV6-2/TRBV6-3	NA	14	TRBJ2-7	ASSYSGRGDSYEQY
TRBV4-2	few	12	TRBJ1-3	ASSQDLSEQSWY
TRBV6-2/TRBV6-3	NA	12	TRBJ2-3	ASSYMDSTDTQY
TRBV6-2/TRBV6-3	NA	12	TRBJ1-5	ASSLTGANQPQH
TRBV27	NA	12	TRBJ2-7	ASRTTREAYEQY
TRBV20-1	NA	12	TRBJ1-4	SARSRPPAGQLF
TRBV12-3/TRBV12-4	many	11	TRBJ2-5	ASSFDQAETQY
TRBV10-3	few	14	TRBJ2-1	AIETGGAMVYNEQF
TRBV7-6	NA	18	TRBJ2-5	VSSLARRFSRTDIQETQY